The 17 T cell receptor beta chains below come from one sample, sequenced in a study of T cells in localized non-small cell lung cancer. Using immunoSEQ multiplex PCR, the repertoire was profiled, and TCRdb retains in-frame clones only, with some absent. The sample yields roughly 30,000 clones, roughly 92% seen once. The sample consisted of peripheral blood, taken before any cancer treatment. These receptors originate from a woman aged 40-70 years with stage I lung adenocarcinoma.

Worth noting for this clone: The junction shows a germline mismatch at one end, possibly a read error. Other DNA sequences in the sample encode the same CDR3. The rearrangement joins TRBV7-8 to TRBJ1-4; D call uncertain. Germline values: CDR1 SGHVS, CDR2 FQNEAQ. CDR3 size: 13 residues. CDR3 residues: CASSLGTNEKLFF. CDR3 nucleotide sequence: TGTGCCAGCAGCTTAGGGACTAATGAAAAGCTGTTTTTT.

The CDR3 is CASSLARSGGYNEQFF. CDR3 DNA: TGTGCCAGCAGCTTAGCTCGCTCAGGGGGATACAATGAGCAGTTCTTC. This sequence joins TRBV7-9 and TRBJ2-1, with 7 nucleotides matching TRBD1. V was clipped by 0 bases and J by 4 bases; unmatched bases: 6. Germline-derived CDR1 and CDR2 are SEHNR and FQNEAQ (reference sequence). The CDR3 is made up of 16 amino acids.

The chain uses TRBV7-2 and TRBJ1-6; no firm D call. The germline V gene encodes CDR1 SGHTA and CDR2 FQGNSA. The V end was cut by 2 bases, the J end by 7 bases, with 15 bases between. The CDR3 covers 16 residues. This chain's CDR3 is CASSLRARALNSPLHF. Here the CDR3 DNA reads TGTGCCAGCAGCTTACGAGCACGGGCACTCAATTCACCCCTCCACTTT.

The chain recombines TRBV7-2 with TRBJ2-4; no firm D call. The CDR3 is made up of 12 amino acids. CDR1 is SGHTA, CDR2 FQGNSA, per germline. Trimming pared 2 bases from V and 5 bases from J, leaving 4 bases between. CDR3 DNA sequence: TGTGCCAGCAGCTTAACAGAAAACATTCAGTACTTC. It yields the protein CASSLTENIQYF. Together with reference TRBV7-2 and TRBJ2-4, the CDR3 gives the full variable domain: GAGVSQSPSNKVTEKGKDVELRCDPISGHTALYWYRQSLGQGLEFLIYFQGNSAPDKSGLPSDRFSAERTGGSVSTLTIQRTQQEDSAVYLCASSLTENIQYFGAGTRLSVL.

The rearrangement joins TRBV18 to TRBJ1-3, with D perhaps matching TRBD1 (5 bases). Trimming cost V 2 bases and J 0 bases, with 14 bases left between them. Looked up from germline, CDR1 is KGHSH and CDR2 is LQKENI. This CDR3 contains 17 residues. This CDR3 is CASSPLQALPSGNTIYF. DNA for the CDR3: TGTGCCAGCTCACCATTACAGGCGCTACCCTCTGGAAACACCATATATTTT.

The chain employs TRBV9 and TRBJ1-1; tentatively, D is TRBD1 (5 bases). Per the germline V gene, CDR1 is SGDLS and CDR2 is YYNGEE. There are 15 residues in the CDR3. Trimming shortened V by 0 bases and J by 6 bases, and 15 bases separated the two germline ends. CDR3 DNA sequence: TGTGCCAGCAGCGTAGGCGGGGGTACGGGATCTGAAGCTTTCTTT. Its translation is CASSVGGGTGSEAFF.

The sample holds one count of this clone. This chain links TRBV5-1 with TRBJ2-5, with D uncertain. Germline CDR1 reads SGHRS; CDR2 reads YFSETQ. This CDR3 contains 14 residues. Trimming stripped 4 bases from V and 2 bases from J, with 12 bases between. The CDR3 sequence: CASSARPPQETQYF. CDR3 DNA: TGCGCCAGCAGCGCGCGGCCTCCACAAGAGACCCAGTACTTC.

The J gene is TRBJ2-1, the V gene TRBV7-3; 12 bases match TRBD2. The CDR3 covers 15 residues. Germline V gene sequence: CDR1 SGHTA, CDR2 FQGTGA. V dropped 5 bases and J dropped 5; count of bases not matched to a gene: 4. The CDR3 protein is CASSLAGGLDNEQFF. CDR3 bases: TGTGCCAGCAGCCTAGCGGGAGGGTTGGACAATGAGCAGTTCTTC. The variable domain in full, with the rest retrieved from reference TRBV7-3 and TRBJ2-1, is GAGVSQTPSNKVTEKGKYVELRCDPISGHTALYWYRQSLGQGPEFLIYFQGTGAADDSGLPNDRFFAVRPEGSVSTLKIQRTERGDSAVYLCASSLAGGLDNEQFFGPGTRLTVL.

The chain recombines TRBV5-5 with TRBJ1-4; 8 bases agree with TRBD1. Germline-derived CDR1 and CDR2 are SGHKS and YYEKEE (reference sequence). The CDR3 is made up of 17 amino acids. V gave up 4 bases and J gave up 3 bases; unmatched junction bases: 11. CDR3 region: CASSLRQGSGANEKLFF. CDR3 sequence (DNA): TGTGCCAGCAGCCTAAGACAGGGGTCGGGGGCTAATGAAAAACTGTTTTTT.

The rearrangement uses TRBV7-6 and TRBJ2-1; TRBD1 is a possible D gene (6 bases). With 5 bases removed from V and 6 bases from J, the gap between germline ends came to 23 bases. This CDR3 is 17 amino acids long. CDR1 is SGHVS and CDR2 is FNYEAQ in the germline V gene. This CDR3 reads CASSQGEGDVGPNEQFF. In DNA form, the CDR3 reads TGTGCCAGCAGCCAGGGAGAGGGGGATGTAGGACCCAATGAGCAGTTCTTC.

This clone was recorded only once. This sequence joins TRBV28 and TRBJ1-2; D gene uncertain. CDR1 is MDHEN, CDR2 SYDVKM, per germline. The CDR3 loop spans 15 amino acids. V was cut by 3 bases and J by 2 bases, with 13 bases left in between. CDR3 region: CASSLGSASNYGYTF. DNA of the CDR3: TGTGCCAGCAGTTTGGGTTCGGCTTCCAACTATGGCTACACCTTC.

The genes are TRBV11-2 and TRBJ2-2, with 9 bases that match TRBD1. CDR1 SGHAT and CDR2 FQNNGV come from the germline V gene. V dropped 5 bases and J dropped 7; count of bases not matched to a gene: 14. This CDR3 is 17 amino acids long. CDR3 sequence (DNA): TGTGCCAGCAGCCATCCTCGATACAGGGGGCTTGACGGGGAGCTGTTTTTT. As protein: CASSHPRYRGLDGELFF.

The chain combines TRBV27 with TRBJ2-2; 9 nucleotides align to TRBD1. Looked up from germline, CDR1 is MNHEY and CDR2 is SMNVEV (reference sequence). The V gene end was trimmed by 2 bases and the J gene end by 7 bases; junction bases not matched to a gene: 11. This CDR3 has 17 residues. CDR3 sequence reads: CASSLGPGQGRFGELFF. CDR3 DNA sequence: TGTGCCAGCAGTTTAGGTCCGGGACAGGGTCGGTTCGGGGAGCTGTTTTTT.

This rearrangement joins TRBV28 to TRBJ2-3; D ambiguous. CDR3 length: 12 residues. V lost 4 bases and J 3 bases, leaving 5 bases between the germline ends. CDR1 is MDHEN, CDR2 SYDVKM, per germline. The DNA for the CDR3 is TGTGCCAGCAGTTCTGGAACAGATACGCAGTATTTT. This encodes CASSSGTDTQYF.

V usage is TRBV21-1 and J usage is TRBJ2-7; TRBD1 reflects the table's D call only, with no check against the DNA. TRBV21-1 is designated a pseudogene. This CDR3 spans 19 amino acids. The CDR3 is CASSKLSDPPDRGRQEQYF. The DNA of the CDR3 is TGTGCCAGCAGCAAACTTTCAGATCCACCGGACAGGGGACGGCAAGAGCAGTACTTC.

This chain links TRBV11-3 with TRBJ2-3, with a weak D call TRBD1 (5 bases). Germline CDR1 SGHNT, CDR2 YENEEA. This CDR3 has 15 residues. V was shortened by 3 bases and J by 0 bases, with 10 bases between the two germline ends. CDR3 sequence: CASSFRGLSTDTQYF. The CDR3 nucleotides read TGTGCCAGCAGCTTTAGGGGATTAAGCACAGATACGCAGTATTTT.

The chain links TRBV5-1 to TRBJ2-2; TRBD2 aligns across 7 bases. From germline, CDR1 is SGHRS and CDR2 YFSETQ. CDR3 length: 13 amino acids. The V segment lost 1 base and the J segment 8 bases; nucleotides outside the gene matches: 2. DNA for the CDR3: TGCGCCAGCAGCTTGACGGGACTAGGGGAGCTGTTTTTT. Translation gives CASSLTGLGELFF.